The source of this T cell receptor beta chain is a study of shared clonotypes between healthy human individuals. Sequencing used immunoSEQ multiplex PCR; TCRdb keeps in-frame clones, though not all of them. Seen here are 1.4 million or so clones, approximately 98.5% observed once, and the top ten hold approximately 0.4%. Germline values: CDR1 ENHRY, CDR2 SYGVKD. This CDR3 contains 16 residues. V was trimmed by 2 bases and J by 7 bases, leaving 18 bases between them. The CD4+ fraction was divided into a CD45RA+ naive subset and a CD45RA-negative memory subset. This clonotype was sampled from a man aged 25 to 45 in good health. Sample: naive CD4+ T cells sorted from blood. Subset specified: CD45RA+ positively selected. The chain has TRBV10-3 and TRBJ2-1; D possibly corresponds to TRBD1 (5 bases). The CDR3 DNA reads TGTGCCATCAGTGAGCAGCCAGGGTCAGGACGAAATGAGCAGTTCTTC. It specifies CAISEQPGSGRNEQFF.